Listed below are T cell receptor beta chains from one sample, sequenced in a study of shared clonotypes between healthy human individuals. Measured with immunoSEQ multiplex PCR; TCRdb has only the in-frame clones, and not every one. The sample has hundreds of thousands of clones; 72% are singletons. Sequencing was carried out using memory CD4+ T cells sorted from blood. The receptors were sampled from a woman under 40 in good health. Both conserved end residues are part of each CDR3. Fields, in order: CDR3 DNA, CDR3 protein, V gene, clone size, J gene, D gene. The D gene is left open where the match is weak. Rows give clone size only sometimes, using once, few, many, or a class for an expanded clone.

CDR3nt: TGTGCCAGCAGTATCGGACTAGCGGGAGTTGGAGAGACCCAGTACTTC; CDR3aa: CASSIGLAGVGETQYF; v_gene: TRBV28; abundance: NA; j_gene: TRBJ2-5; d_gene: TRBD2
CDR3nt: TGCAGTGCGTTACACAATGAGCAGTTCTTC; CDR3aa: CSALHNEQFF; v_gene: TRBV20-1; abundance: NA; j_gene: TRBJ2-1; d_gene: NA
CDR3nt: TGTGCCAGCAGACAGGGACAGGGGGAACGCGAGCAGTACTTC; CDR3aa: CASRQGQGEREQYF; v_gene: TRBV28; abundance: NA; j_gene: TRBJ2-7; d_gene: TRBD1
CDR3nt: TGTGCCAGCAGTCGTGGACAGGGGGCCTACGAGCAGTACTTC; CDR3aa: CASSRGQGAYEQYF; v_gene: TRBV27; abundance: NA; j_gene: TRBJ2-7; d_gene: TRBD1
CDR3nt: TGTGCCAGCAGGGGCAAGGGGGCAACTAATGAAAAACTGTTTTTT; CDR3aa: CASRGKGATNEKLFF; v_gene: TRBV2; abundance: NA; j_gene: TRBJ1-4; d_gene: NA
CDR3nt: TGTGCCAGTACCCCGACAGGGGGCAATCAGCCCCAGCATTTT; CDR3aa: CASTPTGGNQPQHF; v_gene: TRBV19; abundance: NA; j_gene: TRBJ1-5; d_gene: TRBD1
CDR3nt: TGTGCCAGCAGCCCTGACAGGGGCCAGCCCCAGCATTTT; CDR3aa: CASSPDRGQPQHF; v_gene: TRBV6-5; abundance: NA; j_gene: TRBJ1-5; d_gene: TRBD1
CDR3nt: TGTGCCAGCAGTGACCTCGGGGCCCAACATTCACCCCTCCACTTT; CDR3aa: CASSDLGAQHSPLHF; v_gene: TRBV2; abundance: NA; j_gene: TRBJ1-6; d_gene: NA
CDR3nt: TGTGCCAGCAGTGACCACAACGGGAGCTCCTACAATGAGCAGTTCTTC; CDR3aa: CASSDHNGSSYNEQFF; v_gene: TRBV25-1; abundance: NA; j_gene: TRBJ2-1; d_gene: NA
CDR3nt: TGTGCCAGCAGCCACTACCTAAGTGGCCCCAGCGCCAACGAGCAGTACTTC; CDR3aa: CASSHYLSGPSANEQYF; v_gene: TRBV7-2; abundance: NA; j_gene: TRBJ2-7; d_gene: NA
CDR3nt: TGTGCCAGCAGCCAAGAGTGGAAACAGGGGTCCATCGGGGAGCTGTTTTTT; CDR3aa: CASSQEWKQGSIGELFF; v_gene: TRBV7-2; abundance: few; j_gene: TRBJ2-2; d_gene: TRBD1
CDR3nt: TGTGCCAGCAGTGGCGACAGGGGTCAGCCCCAGCATTTT; CDR3aa: CASSGDRGQPQHF; v_gene: TRBV2; abundance: NA; j_gene: TRBJ1-5; d_gene: TRBD1
CDR3nt: TGCGCCAGCAGCCAACTGGGGGCAGAACCCTACGAGCAGTACTTC; CDR3aa: CASSQLGAEPYEQYF; v_gene: TRBV4-1; abundance: NA; j_gene: TRBJ2-7; d_gene: NA
CDR3nt: TGTGCCAGCAGCCCGGAGTCTAGGGGACAGGGGCCCTACGAGCAGTACTTC; CDR3aa: CASSPESRGQGPYEQYF; v_gene: TRBV5-4; abundance: NA; j_gene: TRBJ2-7; d_gene: TRBD1
CDR3nt: TGTGCCAGCAGCACAATCAGCGGGAGGGTAGCAGATACGCAGTATTTT; CDR3aa: CASSTISGRVADTQYF; v_gene: TRBV11-2; abundance: NA; j_gene: TRBJ2-3; d_gene: TRBD2
CDR3nt: TGCGCCAGCGGGGGAGGAGCTGGGGAGACCCAGTACTTC; CDR3aa: CASGGGAGETQYF; v_gene: TRBV10-2; abundance: NA; j_gene: TRBJ2-5; d_gene: NA
CDR3nt: TGCGCCAGCAGGGCTCGGACAGGGCCTAGCTCCTACGAGCAGTACTTC; CDR3aa: CASRARTGPSSYEQYF; v_gene: TRBV5-1; abundance: NA; j_gene: TRBJ2-7; d_gene: TRBD1
CDR3nt: TGTGCCAGCCAAAGGACAGGGAGTAATGAGCAGTTCTTC; CDR3aa: CASQRTGSNEQFF; v_gene: TRBV6-1; abundance: few; j_gene: TRBJ2-1; d_gene: TRBD1
CDR3nt: TGTGCCAGCAGCTTAGCGACAGGGATGAGCACTGAAGCTTTCTTT; CDR3aa: CASSLATGMSTEAFF; v_gene: TRBV7-9; abundance: many; j_gene: TRBJ1-1; d_gene: TRBD1
CDR3nt: TGTGCCAGCATTCGCCTAGCGGGAGGGTACAATGAGCAGTTCTTC; CDR3aa: CASIRLAGGYNEQFF; v_gene: TRBV2; abundance: NA; j_gene: TRBJ2-1; d_gene: TRBD2
CDR3nt: TGTGCCAGCGGTCGACAGGGAAGCTACGAGCAGTACTTC; CDR3aa: CASGRQGSYEQYF; v_gene: TRBV25-1; abundance: once; j_gene: TRBJ2-7; d_gene: TRBD1
CDR3nt: TGTGCCAGCAGTCCCGGGACATCTTCCTACAATGAGCAGTTCTTC; CDR3aa: CASSPGTSSYNEQFF; v_gene: TRBV2; abundance: NA; j_gene: TRBJ2-1; d_gene: NA
CDR3nt: TGCGCCAGCAGCTTTCCCTCACTTCAGCCTAGCACAGATACGCAGTATTTT; CDR3aa: CASSFPSLQPSTDTQYF; v_gene: TRBV5-1; abundance: NA; j_gene: TRBJ2-3; d_gene: NA
CDR3nt: TGTGCCAGCAGTTTGGGGTCACAGATAAACTATGGCTACACCTTC; CDR3aa: CASSLGSQINYGYTF; v_gene: TRBV27; abundance: few; j_gene: TRBJ1-2; d_gene: NA